This is a list of T cell receptor beta chains from one sample in a study of T cell repertoires in urothelial bladder cancer. The assay was immunoSEQ multiplex PCR, and TCRdb's table has in-frame clones only and misses some. The sample carries 13,000 or so clones, roughly two thirds recorded once. The sequencing input was tumor-infiltrating cells from bladder cancer. The receptors stem from a human donor with urothelial carcinoma. The CDR3 runs from the conserved cysteine through the conserved F or W. The D gene is left open where the match is weak. Clone size is stated in some rows and not others, as once, few, many or a class when expanded.

clone size	V gene	D gene	J gene	CDR3 protein	CDR3 DNA
medium-sized	TRBV7-3	TRBD1	TRBJ2-1	CASSLALGQGSNEQFF	TGTGCCAGCAGCTTAGCCCTCGGACAGGGGAGCAATGAGCAGTTCTTC
.	TRBV11-2	.	TRBJ2-3	CASSISRGGGTDTQYF	TGTGCCAGCAGCATCAGCAGGGGCGGAGGCACAGATACGCAGTATTTT
few	TRBV2	TRBD1	TRBJ1-4	CASSERQGRNEKLFF	TGTGCCAGCAGTGAAAGACAGGGAAGGAATGAAAAACTGTTTTTT
.	TRBV2	.	TRBJ2-1	CASSENNEQFF	TGTGCCAGCAGTGAGAACAATGAGCAGTTCTTC
.	TRBV11-3	TRBD1	TRBJ1-2	CASSPGQGEGYGYTF	TGTGCCAGCAGCCCGGGACAGGGGGAGGGCTATGGCTACACCTTC
.	TRBV7-8	.	TRBJ1-6	CASSLGASSSSPLHF	TGTGCCAGCAGCTTAGGAGCGAGTTCGAGTTCACCCCTCCACTTT
.	TRBV30	.	TRBJ1-2	CAWTRDAYGYTF	TGTGCCTGGACCAGGGACGCCTATGGCTACACCTTC
.	TRBV6-6	.	TRBJ1-1	CASSYFMEEAFF	TGTGCCAGCAGTTACTTCATGGAGGAAGCTTTCTTT
once	TRBV7-2	.	TRBJ2-1	CASGDFGSHNEQFF	TGTGCCAGCGGGGACTTTGGGTCGCACAATGAGCAGTTCTTC
.	TRBV7-6	TRBD1	TRBJ2-5	CASSPRTGTETQYF	TGTGCCAGCAGCCCTCGGACAGGGACGGAGACCCAGTACTTC
.	TRBV10-3	.	TRBJ1-3	CAISGSGGSSGNTIYF	TGTGCCATCAGTGGTAGTGGTGGGAGCTCTGGAAACACCATATATTTT